This T cell receptor beta chain was captured by sequencing in a study of identical twins. Study-wide points: Excess sharing by twins proved weaker in beta out-of-frame sequences.

The CDR3 covers 13 residues. Between the trimmed V and J ends, which lost 5 bases and 2 bases, there was a span of 9 bases. Germline assignment: CDR1 LNHDA and CDR2 SQIVND (reference sequence). In its sample, this clonotype was seen many times. Its antigen is not known. Via MiXCR, TCRdb re-called the 5' RACE reads, giving one row per CDR3 protein. The sample consists of approximately 680,000 distinct CDR3 sequences, less than 9% of them appearing once. This sample also belongs to another study, concerning yellow fever vaccine responses in identical twins.

This TCR was sampled from a woman under 30 in good health. The rearrangement uses TRBV19 and TRBJ1-2, with D perhaps TRBD1 (5 bases). The material sequenced was PBMCs. CDR3 protein: CASSVQENYGYTF. The CDR3 DNA reads as TGTGCCAGTAGTGTACAGGAGAACTATGGCTACACCTTC. The complete variable domain, with remaining parts taken from reference TRBV19 and TRBJ1-2, reads DGGITQSPKYLFRKEGQNVTLSCEQNLNHDAMYWYRQDPGQGLRLIYYSQIVNDFQKGDIAEGYSVSREKKESFPLTVTSAQKNPTAFYLCASSVQENYGYTFGSGTRLTVV.